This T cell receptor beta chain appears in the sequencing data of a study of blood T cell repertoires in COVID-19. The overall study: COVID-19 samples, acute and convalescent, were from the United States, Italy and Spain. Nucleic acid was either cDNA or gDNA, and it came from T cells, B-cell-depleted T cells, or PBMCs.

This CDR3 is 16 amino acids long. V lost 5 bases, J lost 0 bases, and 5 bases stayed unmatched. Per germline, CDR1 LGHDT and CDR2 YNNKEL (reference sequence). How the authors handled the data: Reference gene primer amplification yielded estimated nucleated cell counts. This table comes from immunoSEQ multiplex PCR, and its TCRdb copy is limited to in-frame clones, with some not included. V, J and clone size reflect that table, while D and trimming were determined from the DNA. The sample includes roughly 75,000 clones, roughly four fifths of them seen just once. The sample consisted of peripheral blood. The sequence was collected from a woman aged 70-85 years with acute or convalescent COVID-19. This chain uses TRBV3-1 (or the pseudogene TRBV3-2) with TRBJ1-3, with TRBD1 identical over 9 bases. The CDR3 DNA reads TGTGCCAGCAGCAAGGGACAGGGAAACTCTGGAAACACCATATATTTT. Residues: CASSKGQGNSGNTIYF.